The following is a T cell receptor beta chain sequence with its context. The table lists this clone with many counts. It has no known antigen specificity. Base qualities are missing; no much larger clone stands one base away. From its cysteine to its phenylalanine, the CDR3 spans 15 amino acids. The only DNA kept is the CDR3, 45 bases in frame from the first base. Trimming at the junction amounts to 6 bases on V and 2 bases on J, and the germline ends lie 16 bases apart. CDR1 and CDR2 are read off the germline V gene as SNHLY and FYNNEI. The method was the immunoSEQ multiplex PCR assay. In most patients, genomic DNA was isolated using the Qiagen DNeasy Blood and Tissue Kit and sent frozen to Adaptive Biotechnologies for TCR sequencing. For most patients, high-throughput TCR-beta CDR3 sequencing of genomic DNA was performed by Adaptive Biotechnologies. The study's own analysis went as follows. Adaptive's ImmunoSEQ software supplied the TCR sequencing data for 18 patients, while MiXCR and VDJtools were used to process a few other patients. CD4 versus CD8 sorting errors were corrected by removing sequences found in both subsets at a frequency ratio below 5:1. CDR3 nucleotide sequences shared by donor and recipient were removed because the origin of these sequences could not be assigned. To be classed as alloreactive, a clone needed at least 2-fold expansion over unstimulated cells and a minimum CFSE-low frequency of 0.002% (template counts) or 0.001% (read counts). Clones were considered mappable if detected in sequenced pre-transplant spleen, lymph node, or MLR CFSE-low populations of the donor or recipient. Cumulative frequency of alloreactive clones was calculated as a percentage of all sequences weighted by copy number. In its TCRdb copy, this immuneACCESS table keeps in-frame sequences only and misses some clones. Where compared with another copy, unresolved V genes explain less than half of these, and the others have no known cause. The V and J calls and the clone size are those of that table, but D and trimming were determined from the DNA. The sample yields about 85,000 clones; roughly 85% were counted once. The top ten clones comprise about 0.8% of the sample.

These data come from a study of graft-versus-host responses after intestinal transplantation (dated by TCRdb to the early 2020s). Turning to the overall study: Recipients received multivisceral, liver-intestinal, or isolated intestinal transplants. Every recipient was given anti-thymocyte globulin induction, followed by around three years of maintenance tacrolimus and steroids. Of the 20 to 30 intestinal transplant recipients enrolled in the cohort, one of whom was a retransplant, a few patients without pretransplant specimens were excluded. Graft-versus-host and host-versus-graft alloreactive T cell clones were tracked in the graft, circulation and bone marrow after intestinal transplantation using bulk TCR-beta CDR3 sequencing. Rather than being sequenced by the commercial service, samples from a few later patients were sequenced in-house on an Illumina MiSeq and processed with MiXCR. Alloreactive clones were identified by sequencing pre-transplant mixed lymphocyte reaction products and comparing them with unstimulated pre-transplant donor and recipient T cells. A peak of at least 4% donor T cells among recipient peripheral blood mononuclear cells was the definition used for donor T cell macrochimerism. Study-wide conclusions, independent of this receptor: GvH clones were found in recipient bone marrow, and some of the GvH clones appeared earlier in ileal mucosa or blood, which is consistent with an intestinal mucosal origin. The conclusions were limited by the relatively low number and heterogeneity of the intestinal transplant patients. In the allografts of patients with donor T cell macrochimerism, GvH to HvG T cell clonal ratios were high. Early after transplant, peak levels of circulating GvH clones were associated with declines in HvG clones.

The sample's time point label is to be understood as: cells obtained before transplantation from donor or recipient. CD3+CD4+ and CD3+CD8+ populations were FACS-sorted from unstimulated pre-transplant donor and recipient cells taken from spleen or lymph nodes. This TCR came from a human donor who received an intestinal transplant. The sample here was unstimulated CD4+ T cells sorted from spleen or lymph node cells, taken before intestinal transplant. This chain is built from TRBV2 and TRBJ1-2, with a weak D call of TRBD1 (5 bases match). The CDR3 reads as follows: CASSAIAGPNYGYTF. The bases read TGTGCCAGCAGCGCGATTGCGGGACCGAACTATGGCTACACCTTC. Supplemented by the reference TRBV2 and TRBJ1-2 proteins around the CDR3, the complete variable domain is EPEVTQTPSHQVTQMGQEVILRCVPISNHLYFYWYRQILGQKVEFLVSFYNNEISEKSEIFDDQFSVERPDGSNFTLKIRSTKLEDSAMYFCASSAIAGPNYGYTFGSGTRLTVV.